These 29 T cell receptor beta chains originate from one sample sequenced in a study of cytomegalovirus exposure and HLA in healthy donors. Libraries were prepared by immunoSEQ multiplex PCR; TCRdb keeps only in-frame clonotypes and omits some of them. Of 150,000 to 200,000 clones listed, around 89% are singletons. The sequenced sample was PBMCs. These receptors were taken from a man between 18 and 29 years old in good health and CMV-seronegative.

In its sample, this clone was seen a few times. The genes are TRBV6-5 and TRBJ2-7; maybe TRBD2 (5 bases). With 4 bases removed from V and 3 bases from J, the gap between germline ends came to 13 bases. Germline lookup yields CDR1 MNHEY and CDR2 SVGAGI. The CDR3 loop spans 14 amino acids. CDR3 sequence (DNA): TGTGCCAGCAGTTTCTTGGGGAGAGGCTACGAGCAGTACTTC. This sequence encodes CASSFLGRGYEQYF.

The chain is built from TRBV25-1 and TRBJ2-3; 7 nucleotides line up with TRBD1. The V gene's germline CDR1 is MGHDK and CDR2 SYGVNS. The V and J ends lost 4 bases and 5 bases, in that order; junction bases with no gene match: 18. This CDR3 contains 18 residues. The CDR3 reads CASSGTGTAQKRGDTQYF. In DNA form, the CDR3 reads TGTGCCAGCAGTGGAACCGGGACAGCCCAAAAACGGGGAGATACGCAGTATTTT.

The V call is TRBV7-9, the J call TRBJ2-1; 12 bases align to TRBD2. The trim removed 1 base at V and 7 bases at J, leaving 2 bases unmatched. The germline gives CDR1 SEHNR, CDR2 FQNEAQ (reference sequence). The CDR3 sequence is 15 residues long. In DNA, the CDR3 is TGTGCCAGCAGCTTAGGGACTAGCGGGGAGAATGAGCAGTTCTTC. It specifies CASSLGTSGENEQFF.

The chain combines TRBV7-2 with TRBJ2-3; D call uncertain. From germline, CDR1 is SGHTA and CDR2 FQGNSA. The CDR3 spans 14 residues. Trimming left V 1 base short and J 7 bases short, with 12 bases between. CDR3 coding DNA: TGTGCCAGCAGCTTAGATGATAGTTCAAATACGCAGTATTTT. Amino acid sequence: CASSLDDSSNTQYF.

The chain couples TRBV5-6 to TRBJ1-2; 7 bases line up with TRBD1. The CDR3 contains 16 residues. CDR1 SGHDT and CDR2 YYEEEE come from the germline V gene. The junction had 9 bases not matched to a gene; V was cut back by 4 bases and J by 0 bases. The CDR3 loop reads CASSIRDSFSNYGYTF. The CDR3, as DNA: TGTGCCAGCAGCATCCGGGACAGCTTCTCTAACTATGGCTACACCTTC.

This chain links TRBV27 with TRBJ1-4; D gene uncertain. This CDR3 region has 16 residues. Trimming removed 5 bases from V and 1 base from J, with 14 bases in between. CDR1 is MNHEY, CDR2 SMNVEV, per germline (reference sequence). The CDR3: CASSTMAGETNEKLFF. CDR3 nucleotides: TGTGCCAGCAGTACTATGGCGGGTGAAACTAATGAAAAACTGTTTTTT. The full variable domain, rest sourced from reference TRBV27 and TRBJ1-4, is EAQVTQNPRYLITVTGKKLTVTCSQNMNHEYMSWYRQDPGLGLRQIYYSMNVEVTDKGDVPEGYKVSRKEKRNFPLILESPSPNQTSLYFCASSTMAGETNEKLFFGSGTQLSVL.

The chain links TRBV11-3 to TRBJ1-1, with 10 bases fitting TRBD1. There are 15 residues in the CDR3. After removal of 1 base from V and 3 bases from J, the junction contained 2 bases not matched to a gene. Germline V CDR1 and CDR2: SGHNT, YENEEA. The CDR3 region has the DNA TGTGCCAGCAGCTTAGGTGGGACAGGGGACACTGAAGCTTTCTTT. It codes for CASSLGGTGDTEAFF.

This clone was picked up one time. The CDR3 sequence: CASRAGEIGYGYTF. The CDR3 DNA reads TGTGCCAGCAGGGCAGGGGAGATTGGCTATGGCTACACCTTC. This chain uses TRBV6-1 with TRBJ1-2; a weak D match, TRBD1 (6 bases). V shed 6 bases and J shed 4 bases, with 15 bases lying between them. The CDR3 totals 14 residues. Germline V CDR1 and CDR2: MNHNS, SASEGT.

V usage is TRBV5-6 and J usage is TRBJ2-5; D uncertain. CDR3 length: 11 amino acids. The germline gives CDR1 SGHDT, CDR2 YYEEEE. Trimming took 2 bases from V and 5 from J, leaving 4 bases between them. As DNA, the CDR3 is TGTGCCAGCAGCTTAGAGGAGACCCAGTACTTC. The encoded protein is CASSLEETQYF.

J is TRBJ2-7 and V is TRBV7-9, with a weak D call TRBD2 (7 bases). Germline values: CDR1 SEHNR, CDR2 FQNEAQ (reference sequence). CDR3 length equals 12 residues. With 4 bases removed from V and 10 bases from J, the gap between germline ends came to 14 bases. For the CDR3, the DNA is TGTGCCAGCAGCTCCGGGGGGCATGGACAGTACGTC. Its translation: CASSSGGHGQYV.

This clone is a singleton in its sample. The chain carries TRBV6-5 and TRBJ1-2; D not resolved. Germline V gene data show CDR1 as MNHEY and CDR2 as SVGAGI. V was shortened by 5 bases and J by 5 bases, with 18 bases between the two germline ends. The CDR3 totals 15 residues. The CDR3 loop is CASSPSGSVAYGYTF. CDR3 coding DNA: TGTGCCAGCAGTCCGAGCGGGTCAGTCGCTTATGGCTACACCTTC.

The chain is built from TRBV27 and TRBJ2-3, with 7 nucleotides matching TRBD2. This CDR3 contains 14 residues. V shed 0 bases and J 5 bases; nucleotides not matched to a gene: 2. Germline CDR1 MNHEY, CDR2 SMNVEV (reference sequence). The CDR3 DNA sequence: TGTGCCAGCAGTTTATCGGCTAGCGGAGATACGCAGTATTTT. It is translated as CASSLSASGDTQYF.

The chain carries TRBV27 and TRBJ2-2; D possibly corresponds to TRBD1 (6 bases). This CDR3 contains 14 residues. Trimming removed 4 bases at V and 5 bases at J, with 11 bases between. The germline CDR1 and CDR2 sequences are MNHEY and SMNVEV (reference sequence). The CDR3 nucleotides read TGTGCCAGCAGTTCCCAGGGGATTACCGGGGAGCTGTTTTTT. It is translated as CASSSQGITGELFF.

This clone occurred once. The chain has TRBV10-2 and TRBJ2-3, with D possibly being TRBD1 (5 bases). The germline CDR1 and CDR2 sequences are WSHSY and SAAADI. V shed 8 bases and J shed 2 bases, with 17 bases lying between them. The CDR3 runs 15 residues. CDR3 nucleotide sequence: TGCGCCAGCCGGGTAGACAGATCTAACACAGATACGCAGTATTTT. Protein: CASRVDRSNTDTQYF.

The chain uses TRBV4-2 and TRBJ2-2, with D possibly matching TRBD1 (6 bases). Deletions cut 3 bases from V and 7 bases from J, with 9 bases between. The V gene's germline CDR1 is LGHNA and CDR2 YNFKEQ. CDR3 length equals 13 residues. CDR3 amino acids: CASSHGQFGELFF. The CDR3 DNA follows: TGTGCCAGCAGCCACGGACAGTTCGGGGAGCTGTTTTTT.

J is TRBJ2-5 and V is TRBV2; maybe TRBD1 (5 bases). The V gene lost 4 bases and the J gene lost 2 bases, with 14 bases spanning the gap. The CDR3 has 15 amino acids. Germline V gives CDR1 SNHLY, CDR2 FYNNEI. The CDR3 protein is CASSVGIGAQETQYF. The CDR3 DNA is TGTGCCAGCAGTGTTGGAATAGGGGCTCAAGAGACCCAGTACTTC. Combining the CDR3 with reference TRBV2 and TRBJ2-5 gives the whole variable domain EPEVTQTPSHQVTQMGQEVILRCVPISNHLYFYWYRQILGQKVEFLVSFYNNEISEKSEIFDDQFSVERPDGSNFTLKIRSTKLEDSAMYFCASSVGIGAQETQYFGPGTRLLVL.

V usage is TRBV5-1 and J usage is TRBJ1-5; D remains unclear. The CDR3 loop spans 15 amino acids. Looked up from germline, CDR1 is SGHRS and CDR2 is YFSETQ. Trimming took 0 bases from V and 3 from J, leaving 10 bases between them. CDR3 sequence (DNA): TGCGCCAGCAGCTTGGATCCAGGTGACAATCAGCCCCAGCATTTT. Translating it yields CASSLDPGDNQPQHF.

The chain is built from TRBV11-3 and TRBJ2-1; 9 bases fit TRBD2. The germline CDR1 and CDR2 sequences are SGHNT and YENEEA. V shed 5 bases, J shed 6 bases, and the junction held 14 bases outside the gene matches. This CDR3 has 17 residues. CDR3 residues: CASSPGQREVLLNEQFF. CDR3 DNA: TGTGCCAGCAGCCCGGGGCAGCGGGAGGTCCTGCTCAATGAGCAGTTCTTC.

This chain joins TRBV28 and TRBJ1-5; no firm D call. Germline loops: CDR1 MDHEN, CDR2 SYDVKM. The CDR3 consists of 15 residues. Trimming removed 1 base from V and 2 bases from J, with 9 bases in between. Here the CDR3 reads CASSLSSVGNQPQHF. The CDR3 DNA is TGTGCCAGCAGTTTATCTTCGGTCGGCAATCAGCCCCAGCATTTT.

The genes are TRBV5-1 and TRBJ1-4; maybe TRBD1 (5 bases). The CDR3 is made up of 16 amino acids. V lost 3 bases, J lost 7 bases, and 19 bases lay in between. Germline V lookup: CDR1 SGHRS, CDR2 YFSETQ. In DNA, the CDR3 is TGCGCCAGCAGCTACTCGTCTCCGGGAGGGGCTGAAAAACTGTTTTTT. Its translation: CASSYSSPGGAEKLFF.

The chain uses TRBV6-5 and TRBJ2-1; 9 positions agree with TRBD1. This CDR3 is 15 amino acids long. CDR1 and CDR2 from the germline V gene are MNHEY and SVGAGI. V was pared by 0 bases and J by 5 bases, with 2 bases of the junction left unmatched. The CDR3 nucleotides read TGTGCCAGCAGTTACTCGGGACAGGGCCACAATGAGCAGTTCTTC. Amino acid sequence: CASSYSGQGHNEQFF.

The chain employs TRBV28 and TRBJ1-3; D gene uncertain. The V gene lost 4 bases and the J gene lost 0 bases, with 10 bases spanning the gap. CDR1 is MDHEN and CDR2 is SYDVKM in the germline V gene. There are 15 residues in the CDR3. CDR3 bases: TGTGCCAGCAGTTCCATGGGGAGCTCTGGAAACACCATATATTTT. Translation gives CASSSMGSSGNTIYF.

The gene calls are TRBV9 and TRBJ2-5, with 9 positions matching TRBD2. The V and J ends lost 7 bases and 2 bases, in that order; junction bases with no gene match: 6. This CDR3 has 14 amino acids. Looked up from germline, CDR1 is SGDLS and CDR2 is YYNGEE. Here the CDR3 DNA reads TGTGCCAGCCATAGCGGGAGTGGGCAAGAGACCCAGTACTTC. Translation: CASHSGSGQETQYF.

This clone is a singleton in its sample. The gene calls are TRBV27 and TRBJ1-1; 8 nucleotides align to TRBD1. V lost 5 bases and J lost 7; bases outside the gene matches: 6. CDR1 is MNHEY and CDR2 is SMNVEV in the germline V gene (reference sequence). CDR3 length equals 13 residues. This chain's CDR3 is CASSRQGAGEAFF. CDR3 nucleotide sequence: TGTGCCAGCAGTAGGCAGGGGGCAGGTGAAGCTTTCTTT.

V usage is TRBV10-2 and J usage is TRBJ1-5, with D tentatively TRBD1 (5 bases). This CDR3 has 15 amino acids. Deletions cut 4 bases from V and 3 bases from J, with 13 bases between. CDR1 is WSHSY, CDR2 SAAADI, per germline. The CDR3 loop is CASSANGDSNQPQHF. The CDR3 DNA sequence: TGCGCCAGCAGTGCCAATGGGGACTCCAATCAGCCCCAGCATTTT.

V and J are TRBV29-1 and TRBJ2-2, with D unclear. V was pared by 6 bases and J by 2 bases, with 13 bases between. The CDR3 is 14 residues long. Germline CDR1 and CDR2: SQVTM and ANQGSEA. CDR3 loop: CSVRHNFNTGELFF. The CDR3 DNA reads as TGCAGCGTCCGACACAATTTTAACACCGGGGAGCTGTTTTTT.

This clone was seen once. V gene TRBV27 combines with J gene TRBJ2-7; 7 bases map to TRBD2. V lost 4 bases to trimming and J lost 3 bases; unmatched junction nucleotides: 12. The CDR3 is 16 residues long. Germline loops: CDR1 MNHEY, CDR2 SMNVEV (reference sequence). The CDR3 spells CASSSPRGRAVYEQYF. The DNA of the CDR3 is TGTGCCAGCAGTTCCCCCCGGGGGAGGGCCGTCTACGAGCAGTACTTC.

This clone occurred once. The CDR3 region has the DNA TGCAGCGTTGATCCCGGGATAAACTATGGCTACACCTTC. Translating it yields CSVDPGINYGYTF. This rearrangement joins TRBV29-1 to TRBJ1-2; D ambiguous. Germline CDR1 and CDR2: SQVTM and ANQGSEA. The CDR3 runs to 13 residues. The ends were cut back, 3 bases at V and 2 bases at J, with 10 bases in the middle. The variable domain in full, with the rest retrieved from reference TRBV29-1 and TRBJ1-2, is SAVISQKPSRDICQRGTSLTIQCQVDSQVTMMFWYRQQPGQSLTLIATANQGSEATYESGFVIDKFPISRPNLTFSTLTVSNMSPEDSSIYLCSVDPGINYGYTFGSGTRLTVV.

The chain carries TRBV18 and TRBJ2-1, with D unclear. The germline CDR1 and CDR2 sequences are KGHSH and LQKENI. The CDR3 is 13 residues long. The germline V and J ends were trimmed by 0 bases and 8 bases, with 8 bases remaining between them. The CDR3 DNA sequence: TGTGCCAGCTCACCACCGGCAGTCGATGAGCAGTTCTTC. Protein sequence: CASSPPAVDEQFF.